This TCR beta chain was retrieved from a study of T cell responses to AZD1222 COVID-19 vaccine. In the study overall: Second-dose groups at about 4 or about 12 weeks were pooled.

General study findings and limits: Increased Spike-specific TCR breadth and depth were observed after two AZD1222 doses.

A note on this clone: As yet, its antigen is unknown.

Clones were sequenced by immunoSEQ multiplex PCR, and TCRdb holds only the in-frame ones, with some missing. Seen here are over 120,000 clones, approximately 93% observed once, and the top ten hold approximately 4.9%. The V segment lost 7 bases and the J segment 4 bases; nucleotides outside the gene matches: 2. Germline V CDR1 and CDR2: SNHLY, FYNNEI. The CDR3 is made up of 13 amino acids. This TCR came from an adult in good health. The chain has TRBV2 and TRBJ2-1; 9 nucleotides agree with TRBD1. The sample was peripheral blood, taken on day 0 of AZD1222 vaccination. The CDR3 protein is CASKGQGYNEQFF. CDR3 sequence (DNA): TGTGCCAGCAAGGGACAGGGATACAATGAGCAGTTCTTC.